This TCR beta chain is from a study of cytomegalovirus exposure and HLA in healthy donors. V was trimmed by 0 bases and J by 4 bases, leaving 6 bases between them. The CDR3 is 13 amino acids. The germline V gene encodes CDR1 SGHDT and CDR2 YYEEEE. It was with 60 Vbeta and 13 Jbeta primers that the PCR ran. Libraries were prepared by immunoSEQ multiplex PCR; TCRdb keeps only in-frame clonotypes and omits some of them. The table shows about 160,000 clones, with 80% to 90% occurring only once. The chain carries TRBV5-6 and TRBJ2-3; D gene ambiguous. The sequenced sample was PBMCs. The TCR comes from a man aged 18 to 30 in good health and CMV-seropositive. CDR3 sequence (DNA): TGTGCCAGCAGCTTGGCCGGAGCAGATACGCAGTATTTT. This sequence encodes CASSLAGADTQYF. Using reference TRBV5-6 and TRBJ2-3 for the parts outside the CDR3, the full variable domain is DAGVTQSPTHLIKTRGQQVTLRCSPKSGHDTVSWYQQALGQGPQFIFQYYEEEERQRGNFPDRFSGHQFPNYSSELNVNALLLGDSALYLCASSLAGADTQYFGPGTRLTVL.